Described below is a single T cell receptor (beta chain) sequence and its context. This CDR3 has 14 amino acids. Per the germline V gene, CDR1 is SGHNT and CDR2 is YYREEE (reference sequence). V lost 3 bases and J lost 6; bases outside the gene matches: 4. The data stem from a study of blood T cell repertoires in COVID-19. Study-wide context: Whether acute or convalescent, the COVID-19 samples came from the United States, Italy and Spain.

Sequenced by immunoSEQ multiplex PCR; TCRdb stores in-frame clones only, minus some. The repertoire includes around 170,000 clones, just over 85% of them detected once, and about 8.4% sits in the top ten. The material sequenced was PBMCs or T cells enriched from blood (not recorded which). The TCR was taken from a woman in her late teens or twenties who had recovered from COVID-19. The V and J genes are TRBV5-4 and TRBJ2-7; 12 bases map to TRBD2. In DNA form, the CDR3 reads TGTGCCAGCAGCTCGGGACTAGCGGGCTCCGAGCAGTACTTC. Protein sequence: CASSSGLAGSEQYF.